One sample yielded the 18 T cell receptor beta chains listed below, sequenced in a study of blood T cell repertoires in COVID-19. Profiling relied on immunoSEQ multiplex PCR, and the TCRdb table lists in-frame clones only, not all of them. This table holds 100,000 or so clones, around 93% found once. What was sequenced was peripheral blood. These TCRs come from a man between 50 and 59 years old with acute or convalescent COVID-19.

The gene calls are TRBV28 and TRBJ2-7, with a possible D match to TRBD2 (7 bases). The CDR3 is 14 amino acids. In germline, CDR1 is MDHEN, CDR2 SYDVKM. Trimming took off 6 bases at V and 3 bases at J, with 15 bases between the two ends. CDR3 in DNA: TGTGCCAGCAGCCCCCCGGGGGGCAGCTACGAGCAGTACTTC. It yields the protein CASSPPGGSYEQYF.

The CDR3 reads CASSLGRQGIYNEQFF. The CDR3 bases are TGTGCCAGCAGCTTGGGTCGACAGGGTATCTACAATGAGCAGTTCTTC. The J gene is TRBJ2-1, the V gene TRBV7-8; 7 nucleotides match TRBD1. V shed 3 bases, J shed 3 bases, and the junction held 8 bases outside the gene matches. Germline V gives CDR1 SGHVS, CDR2 FQNEAQ. This CDR3 is built from 16 residues.

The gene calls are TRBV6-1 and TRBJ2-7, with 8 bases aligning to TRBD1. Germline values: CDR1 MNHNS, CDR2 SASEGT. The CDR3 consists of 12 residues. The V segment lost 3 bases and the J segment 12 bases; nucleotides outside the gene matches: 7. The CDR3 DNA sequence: TGTGCCAGCAGTGATCTGGACAGGGTGCCGTACTTC. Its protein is CASSDLDRVPYF.

This chain's CDR3 is CAARGNSPLHF. The CDR3, as DNA: TGTGCCGCAAGAGGGAATTCACCCCTCCACTTT. The gene calls are TRBV28 and TRBJ1-6; D gene ambiguous. V was shortened by 11 bases and J by 7 bases, with 9 bases between the two germline ends. This CDR3 has 11 residues. The V gene's germline CDR1 is MDHEN and CDR2 SYDVKM. Together with reference TRBV28 and TRBJ1-6, the CDR3 gives the full variable domain: DVKVTQSSRYLVKRTGEKVFLECVQDMDHENMFWYRQDPGLGLRLIYFSYDVKMKEKGDIPEGYSVSREKKERFSLILESASTNQTSMYLCAARGNSPLHFGNGTRLTVT.

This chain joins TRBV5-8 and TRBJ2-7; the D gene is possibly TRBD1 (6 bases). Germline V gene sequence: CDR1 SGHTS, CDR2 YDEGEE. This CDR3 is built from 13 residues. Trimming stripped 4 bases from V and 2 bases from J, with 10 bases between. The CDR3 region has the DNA TGTGCCAGCAGCCGGCGACAGGCCTACGAGCAGTACTTC. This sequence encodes CASSRRQAYEQYF.

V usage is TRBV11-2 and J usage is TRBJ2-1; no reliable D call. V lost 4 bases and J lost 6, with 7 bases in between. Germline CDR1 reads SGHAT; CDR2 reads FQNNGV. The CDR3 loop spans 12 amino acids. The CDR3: CASSSYSNEQFF. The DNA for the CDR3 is TGTGCCAGCAGCTCGTACAGCAATGAGCAGTTCTTC.

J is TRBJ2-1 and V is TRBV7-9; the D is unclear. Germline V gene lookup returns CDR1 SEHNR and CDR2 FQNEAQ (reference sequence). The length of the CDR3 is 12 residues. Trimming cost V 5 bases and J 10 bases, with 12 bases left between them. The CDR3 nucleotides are TGTGCCAGCAGCCCCGAGGCGAAGGAGCAGTTCTTC. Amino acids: CASSPEAKEQFF.

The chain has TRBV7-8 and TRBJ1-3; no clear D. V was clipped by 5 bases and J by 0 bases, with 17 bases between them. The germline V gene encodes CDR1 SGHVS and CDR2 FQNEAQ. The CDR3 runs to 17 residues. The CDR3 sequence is CASSRAVHTVSGNTIYF. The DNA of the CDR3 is TGTGCCAGCAGCCGAGCTGTACATACCGTCTCTGGAAACACCATATATTTT.

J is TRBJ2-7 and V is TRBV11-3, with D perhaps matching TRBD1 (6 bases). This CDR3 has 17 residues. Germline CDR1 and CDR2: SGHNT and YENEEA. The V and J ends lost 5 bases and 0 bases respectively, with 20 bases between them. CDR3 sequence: CASSPGQNLYYSYEQYF. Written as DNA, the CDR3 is TGTGCCAGCAGCCCTGGACAGAACCTATACTACTCCTACGAGCAGTACTTC.

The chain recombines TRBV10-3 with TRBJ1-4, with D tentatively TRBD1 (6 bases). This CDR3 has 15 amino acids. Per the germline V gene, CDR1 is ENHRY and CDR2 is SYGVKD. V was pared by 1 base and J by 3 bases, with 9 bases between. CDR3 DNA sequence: TGTGCCATCAGTGAGTGGGGGCTACCTAATGAAAAACTGTTTTTT. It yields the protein CAISEWGLPNEKLFF.

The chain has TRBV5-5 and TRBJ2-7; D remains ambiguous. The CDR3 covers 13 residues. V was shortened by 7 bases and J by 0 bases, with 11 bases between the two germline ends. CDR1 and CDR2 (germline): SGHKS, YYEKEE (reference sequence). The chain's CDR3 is CASHQASSYEQYF. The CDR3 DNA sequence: TGTGCCAGCCACCAAGCGAGCTCCTACGAGCAGTACTTC.

CDR3 sequence: CASSSQGGANYGYTF. The DNA for the CDR3 is TGTGCCAGCAGTTCCCAGGGGGGCGCTAACTATGGCTACACCTTC. The chain has TRBV28 and TRBJ1-2; 7 nucleotides line up with TRBD1. Germline-derived CDR1 and CDR2 are MDHEN and SYDVKM. There are 15 residues in the CDR3. After removal of 4 bases from V and 0 bases from J, the junction contained 5 bases not matched to a gene.

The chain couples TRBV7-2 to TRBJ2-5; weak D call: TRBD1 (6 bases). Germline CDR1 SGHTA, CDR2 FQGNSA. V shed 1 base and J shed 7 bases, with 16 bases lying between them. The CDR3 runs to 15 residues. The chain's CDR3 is CASSLGRGTQGTQYF. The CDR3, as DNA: TGTGCCAGCAGCTTAGGAAGGGGGACACAGGGGACCCAGTACTTC.

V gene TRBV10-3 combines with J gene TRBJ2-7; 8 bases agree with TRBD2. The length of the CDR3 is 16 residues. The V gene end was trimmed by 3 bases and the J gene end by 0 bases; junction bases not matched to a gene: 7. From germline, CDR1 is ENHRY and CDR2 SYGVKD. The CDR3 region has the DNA TGTGCCATCAGTGATCGGGAGCGGGGGAGCTCCTACGAGCAGTACTTC. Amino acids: CAISDRERGSSYEQYF.

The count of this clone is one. The CDR3 region has the DNA TGTGCCACCAGCAGGGCTAGCGGGGGTTCCTACAATGAGCAGTTCTTC. It specifies CATSRASGGSYNEQFF. The rearrangement joins TRBV15 to TRBJ2-1; 10 bases align to TRBD2. The J segment lost 1 base and the V segment lost 3 bases, leaving 3 bases of the junction unmatched. The germline V gene has CDR1 LNHNV and CDR2 YYDKDF (reference sequence). CDR3 size: 16 residues.

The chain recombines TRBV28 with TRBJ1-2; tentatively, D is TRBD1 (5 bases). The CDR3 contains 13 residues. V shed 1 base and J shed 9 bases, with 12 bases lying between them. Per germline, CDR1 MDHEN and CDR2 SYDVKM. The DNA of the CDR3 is TGTGCCAGCAGTTTATCGGGGGAGTTCCGCTACACCTTC. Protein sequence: CASSLSGEFRYTF.

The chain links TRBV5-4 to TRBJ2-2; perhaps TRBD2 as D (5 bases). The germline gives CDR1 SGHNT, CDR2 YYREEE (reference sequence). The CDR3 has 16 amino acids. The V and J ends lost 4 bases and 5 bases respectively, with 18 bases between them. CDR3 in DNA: TGTGCCAGCAGCCCCCCCGGGGTAGCTACGACCGGGGAGCTGTTTTTT. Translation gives CASSPPGVATTGELFF.

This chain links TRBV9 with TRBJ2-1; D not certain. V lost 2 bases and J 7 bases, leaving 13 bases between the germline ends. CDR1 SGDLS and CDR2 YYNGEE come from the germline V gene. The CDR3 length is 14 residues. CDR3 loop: CASSVGSSLNEQFF. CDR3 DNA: TGTGCCAGCAGCGTGGGCAGTAGTCTTAATGAGCAGTTCTTC.